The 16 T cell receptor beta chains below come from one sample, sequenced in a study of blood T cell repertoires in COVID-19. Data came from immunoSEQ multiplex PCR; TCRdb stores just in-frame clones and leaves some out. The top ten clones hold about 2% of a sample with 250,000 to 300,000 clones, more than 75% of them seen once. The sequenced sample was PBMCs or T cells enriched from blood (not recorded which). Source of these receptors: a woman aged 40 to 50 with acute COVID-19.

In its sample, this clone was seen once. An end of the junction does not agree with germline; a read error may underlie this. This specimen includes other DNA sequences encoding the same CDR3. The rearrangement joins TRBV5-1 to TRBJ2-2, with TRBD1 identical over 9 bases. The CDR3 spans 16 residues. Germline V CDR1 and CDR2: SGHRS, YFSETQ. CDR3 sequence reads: CASRSGGTGTTGELFF. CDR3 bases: TGTGCCAGCAGATCTGGCGGGACAGGGACCACCGGGGAGCTGTTTTTT.

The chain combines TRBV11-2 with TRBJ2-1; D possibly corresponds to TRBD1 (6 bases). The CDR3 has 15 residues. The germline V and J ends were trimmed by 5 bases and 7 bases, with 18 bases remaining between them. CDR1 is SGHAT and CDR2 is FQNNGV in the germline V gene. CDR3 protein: CASSHRVSSKNEQFF. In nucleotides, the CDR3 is TGTGCCAGCAGCCACAGGGTATCGTCTAAGAATGAGCAGTTCTTC.

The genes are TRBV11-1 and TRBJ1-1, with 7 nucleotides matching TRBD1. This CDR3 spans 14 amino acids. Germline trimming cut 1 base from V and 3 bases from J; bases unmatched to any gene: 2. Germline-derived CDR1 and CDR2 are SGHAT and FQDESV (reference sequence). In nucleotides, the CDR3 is TGTGCCAGCAGCTTAGAGGGGGCTTACACTGAAGCTTTCTTT. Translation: CASSLEGAYTEAFF.

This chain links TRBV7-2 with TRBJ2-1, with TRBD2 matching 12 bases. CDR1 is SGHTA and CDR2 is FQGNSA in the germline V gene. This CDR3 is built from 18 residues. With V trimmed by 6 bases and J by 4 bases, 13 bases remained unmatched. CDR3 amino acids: CASRTQGRLAGAYNEQFF. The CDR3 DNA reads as TGTGCCAGCAGGACCCAAGGGAGACTAGCGGGGGCTTACAATGAGCAGTTCTTC.

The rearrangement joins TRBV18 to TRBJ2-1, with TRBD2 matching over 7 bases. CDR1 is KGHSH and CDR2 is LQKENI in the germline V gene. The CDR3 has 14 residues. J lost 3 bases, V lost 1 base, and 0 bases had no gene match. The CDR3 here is CASSPREGYNEQFF. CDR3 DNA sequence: TGTGCCAGCTCACCACGGGAGGGCTACAATGAGCAGTTCTTC.

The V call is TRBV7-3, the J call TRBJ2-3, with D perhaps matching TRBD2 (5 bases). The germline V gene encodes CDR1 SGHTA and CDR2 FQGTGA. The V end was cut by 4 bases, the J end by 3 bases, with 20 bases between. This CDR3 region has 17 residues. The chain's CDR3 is CASSSRIGGGVTDTQYF. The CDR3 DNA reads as TGTGCCAGCAGCTCTAGAATCGGAGGCGGCGTAACAGATACGCAGTATTTT.

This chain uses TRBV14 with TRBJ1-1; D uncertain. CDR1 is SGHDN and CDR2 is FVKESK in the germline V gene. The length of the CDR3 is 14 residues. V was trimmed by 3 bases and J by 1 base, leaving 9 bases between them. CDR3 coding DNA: TGTGCCAGCAGCCACCCGGGGAGGAACACTGAAGCTTTCTTT. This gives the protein CASSHPGRNTEAFF.

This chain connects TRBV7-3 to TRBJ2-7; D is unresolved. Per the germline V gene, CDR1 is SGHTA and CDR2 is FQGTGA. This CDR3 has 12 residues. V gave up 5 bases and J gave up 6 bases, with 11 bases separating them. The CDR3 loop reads CASSRRYTEQYF. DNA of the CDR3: TGTGCCAGCAGCCGAAGATACACCGAGCAGTACTTC.

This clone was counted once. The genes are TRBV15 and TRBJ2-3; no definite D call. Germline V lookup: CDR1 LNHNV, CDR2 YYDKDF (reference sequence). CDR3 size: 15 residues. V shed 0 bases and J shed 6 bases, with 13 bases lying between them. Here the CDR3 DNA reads TGTGCCACCAGCAGAGATAAAGGCGTCGGGGATACGCAGTATTTT. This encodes CATSRDKGVGDTQYF.

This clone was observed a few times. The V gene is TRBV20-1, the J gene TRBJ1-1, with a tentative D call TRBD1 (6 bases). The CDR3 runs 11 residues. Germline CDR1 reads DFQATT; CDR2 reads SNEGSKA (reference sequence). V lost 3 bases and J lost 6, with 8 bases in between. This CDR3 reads CSASTGSEAFF. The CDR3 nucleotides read TGCAGTGCTAGCACAGGGTCTGAAGCTTTCTTT.

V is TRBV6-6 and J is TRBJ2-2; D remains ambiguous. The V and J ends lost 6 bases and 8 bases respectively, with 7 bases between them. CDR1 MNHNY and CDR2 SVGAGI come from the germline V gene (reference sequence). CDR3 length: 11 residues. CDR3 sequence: CASRLEGELFF. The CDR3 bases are TGTGCCAGCAGACTGGAGGGGGAGCTGTTTTTT.

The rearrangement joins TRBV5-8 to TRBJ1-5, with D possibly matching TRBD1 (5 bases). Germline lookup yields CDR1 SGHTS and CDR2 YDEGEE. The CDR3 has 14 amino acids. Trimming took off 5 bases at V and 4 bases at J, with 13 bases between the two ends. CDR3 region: CASRVGAGNQPQHF. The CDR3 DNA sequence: TGTGCCAGCAGGGTTGGGGCAGGAAATCAGCCCCAGCATTTT.

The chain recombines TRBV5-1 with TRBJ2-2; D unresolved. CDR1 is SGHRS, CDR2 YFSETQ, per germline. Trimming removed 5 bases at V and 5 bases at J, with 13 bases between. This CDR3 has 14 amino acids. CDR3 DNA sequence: TGCGCCAGCAGTGAGGCGGAGATTACCGGGGAGCTGTTTTTT. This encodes CASSEAEITGELFF. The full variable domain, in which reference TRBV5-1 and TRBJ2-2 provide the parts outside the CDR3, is KAGVTQTPRYLIKTRGQQVTLSCSPISGHRSVSWYQQTPGQGLQFLFEYFSETQRNKGNFPGRFSGRQFSNSRSEMNVSTLELGDSALYLCASSEAEITGELFFGEGSRLTVL.

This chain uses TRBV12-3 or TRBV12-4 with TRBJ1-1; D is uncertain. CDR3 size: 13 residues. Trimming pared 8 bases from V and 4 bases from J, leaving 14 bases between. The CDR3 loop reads CASRPRIGTEAFF. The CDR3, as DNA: TGTGCCAGCCGCCCGCGGATTGGCACTGAAGCTTTCTTT.

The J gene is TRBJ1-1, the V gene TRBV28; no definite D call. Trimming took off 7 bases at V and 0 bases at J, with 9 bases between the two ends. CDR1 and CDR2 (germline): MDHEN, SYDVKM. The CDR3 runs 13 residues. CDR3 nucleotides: TGTGCCAGCATAATGGCAGTGAACACTGAAGCTTTCTTT. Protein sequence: CASIMAVNTEAFF.

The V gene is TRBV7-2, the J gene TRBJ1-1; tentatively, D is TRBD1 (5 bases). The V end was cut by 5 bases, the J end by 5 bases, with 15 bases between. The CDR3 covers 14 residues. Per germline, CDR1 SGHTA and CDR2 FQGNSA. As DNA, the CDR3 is TGTGCCAGCAGCGGTTTCCGGGGGAGGACTGAAGCTTTCTTT. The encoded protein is CASSGFRGRTEAFF.